This T cell receptor beta chain was sequenced for a study of blood T cell repertoires in COVID-19. For the study at large: Acute and convalescent COVID-19 samples came from the United States, Italy and Spain. PBMCs, B-cell-depleted T cells, or T cells were the source of the cDNA or gDNA that made up the material.

Authors' processing steps: Amplification with reference gene primers provided the estimates of nucleated cell counts. Measured with immunoSEQ multiplex PCR; TCRdb has only the in-frame clones, and not every one. The V and J calls and clone size are taken from that table; D and trimming were inferred from the DNA. The data hold approximately 97,000 clones, with 85% observed a single time. Germline CDR1 reads SGHTA; CDR2 reads FQGTGA. The CDR3 extends over 15 amino acids. With 2 bases clipped from V and 8 bases from J, the junction kept 5 bases outside the gene matches. The TCR sequence derives from an elderly man with acute or convalescent COVID-19. The chain has TRBV7-3 and TRBJ2-1; 11 nucleotides match TRBD2. Sequencing input: peripheral blood. CDR3 DNA sequence: TGTGCCAGCAGCTTAGATAGCGGGAGGGGCGATGAGCAGTTCTTC. This sequence encodes CASSLDSGRGDEQFF.